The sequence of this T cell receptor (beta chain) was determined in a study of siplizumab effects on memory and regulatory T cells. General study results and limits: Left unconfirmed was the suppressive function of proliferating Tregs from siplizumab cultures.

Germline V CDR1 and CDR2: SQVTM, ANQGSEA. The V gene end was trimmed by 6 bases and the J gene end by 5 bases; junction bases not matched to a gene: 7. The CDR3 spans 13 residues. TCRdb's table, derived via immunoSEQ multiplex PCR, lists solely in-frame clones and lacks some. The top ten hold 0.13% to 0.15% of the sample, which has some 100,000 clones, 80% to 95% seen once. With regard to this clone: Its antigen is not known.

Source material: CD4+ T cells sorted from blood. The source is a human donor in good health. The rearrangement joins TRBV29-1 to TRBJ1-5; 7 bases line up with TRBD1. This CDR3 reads CSVGDSGYQPQHF. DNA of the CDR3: TGCAGCGTCGGGGACAGTGGCTATCAGCCCCAGCATTTT.